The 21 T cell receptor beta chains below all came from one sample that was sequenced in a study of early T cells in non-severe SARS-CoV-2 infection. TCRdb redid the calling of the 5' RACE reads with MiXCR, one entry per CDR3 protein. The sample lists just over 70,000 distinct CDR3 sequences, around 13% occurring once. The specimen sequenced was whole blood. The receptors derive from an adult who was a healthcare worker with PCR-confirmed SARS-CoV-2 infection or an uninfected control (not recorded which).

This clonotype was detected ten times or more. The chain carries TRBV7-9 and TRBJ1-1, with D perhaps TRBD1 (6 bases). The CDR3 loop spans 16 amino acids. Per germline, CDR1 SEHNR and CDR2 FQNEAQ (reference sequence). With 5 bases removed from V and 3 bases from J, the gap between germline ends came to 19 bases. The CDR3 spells CASSPVRQAKDTEAFF. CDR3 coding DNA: TGTGCCAGCAGCCCAGTCCGACAGGCCAAAGACACTGAAGCTTTCTTT.

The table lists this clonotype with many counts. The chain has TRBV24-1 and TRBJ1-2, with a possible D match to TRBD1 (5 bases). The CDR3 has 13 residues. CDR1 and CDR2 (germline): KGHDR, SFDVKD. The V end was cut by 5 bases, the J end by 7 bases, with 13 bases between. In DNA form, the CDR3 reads TGTGCCACCAGTGTCGCCAGGGACTCTGGCTACACCTTC. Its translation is CATSVARDSGYTF.

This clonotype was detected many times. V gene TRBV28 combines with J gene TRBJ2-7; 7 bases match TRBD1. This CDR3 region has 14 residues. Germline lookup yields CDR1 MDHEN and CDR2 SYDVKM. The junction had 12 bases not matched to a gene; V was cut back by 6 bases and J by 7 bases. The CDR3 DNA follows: TGTGCCAGCAGACTCCCGGGACAGTCGGGGGAGCAGTACTTC. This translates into CASRLPGQSGEQYF.

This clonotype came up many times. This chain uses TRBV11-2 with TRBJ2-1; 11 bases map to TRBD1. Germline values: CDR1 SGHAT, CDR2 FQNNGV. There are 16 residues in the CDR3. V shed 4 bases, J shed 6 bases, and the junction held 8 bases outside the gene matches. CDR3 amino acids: CASSSVPDRGLNEQFF. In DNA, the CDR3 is TGTGCCAGCAGCTCAGTTCCGGACAGGGGGCTCAATGAGCAGTTCTTC.

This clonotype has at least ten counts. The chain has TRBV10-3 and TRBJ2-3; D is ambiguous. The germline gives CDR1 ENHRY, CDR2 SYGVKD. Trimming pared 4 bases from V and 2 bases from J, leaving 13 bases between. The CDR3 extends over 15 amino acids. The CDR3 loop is CAISVRQAITDTQYF. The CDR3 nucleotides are TGTGCCATCAGTGTAAGGCAGGCCATCACAGATACGCAGTATTTT.

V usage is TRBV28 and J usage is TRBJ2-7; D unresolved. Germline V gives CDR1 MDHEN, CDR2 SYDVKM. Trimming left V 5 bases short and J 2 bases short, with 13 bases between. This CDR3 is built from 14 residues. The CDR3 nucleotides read TGTGCCAGCAGTGCTCCCGGCAGACCCTACGAGCAGTACTTC. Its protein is CASSAPGRPYEQYF.

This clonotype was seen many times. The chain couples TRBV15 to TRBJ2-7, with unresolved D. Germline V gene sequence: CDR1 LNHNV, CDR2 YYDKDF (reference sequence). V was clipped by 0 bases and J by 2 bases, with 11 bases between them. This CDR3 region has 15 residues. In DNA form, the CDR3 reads TGTGCCACCAGCAGAGATTCGGGCAGCACCTACGAGCAGTACTTC. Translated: CATSRDSGSTYEQYF.

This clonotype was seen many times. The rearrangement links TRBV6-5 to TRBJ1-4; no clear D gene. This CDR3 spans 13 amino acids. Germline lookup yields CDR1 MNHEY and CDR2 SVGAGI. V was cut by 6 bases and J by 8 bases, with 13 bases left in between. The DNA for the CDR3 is TGTGCCAGCAGCCGGGTCTATGAAGAAAAACTGTTTTTT. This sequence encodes CASSRVYEEKLFF.

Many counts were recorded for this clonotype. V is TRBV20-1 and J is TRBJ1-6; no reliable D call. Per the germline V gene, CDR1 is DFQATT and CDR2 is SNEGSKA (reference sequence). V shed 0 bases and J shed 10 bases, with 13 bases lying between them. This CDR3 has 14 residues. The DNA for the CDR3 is TGCAGTGCTAGAGATCGAGAGGAGGACTCACCCCTCCACTTT. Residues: CSARDREEDSPLHF.

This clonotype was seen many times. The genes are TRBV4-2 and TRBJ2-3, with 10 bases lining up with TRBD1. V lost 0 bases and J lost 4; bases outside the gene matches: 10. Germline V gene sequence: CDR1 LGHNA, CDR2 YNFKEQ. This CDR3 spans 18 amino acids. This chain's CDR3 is CASSQDRPAGQGPDTQYF. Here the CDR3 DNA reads TGTGCCAGCAGCCAAGATCGGCCTGCGGGACAGGGGCCAGATACGCAGTATTTT.

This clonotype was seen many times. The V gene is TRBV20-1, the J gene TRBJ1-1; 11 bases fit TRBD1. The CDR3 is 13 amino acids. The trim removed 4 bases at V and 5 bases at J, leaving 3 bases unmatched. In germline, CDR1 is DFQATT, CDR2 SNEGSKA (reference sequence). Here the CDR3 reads CSAIRDRGTEAFF. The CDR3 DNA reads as TGCAGTGCTATCCGGGACAGGGGGACTGAAGCTTTCTTT.

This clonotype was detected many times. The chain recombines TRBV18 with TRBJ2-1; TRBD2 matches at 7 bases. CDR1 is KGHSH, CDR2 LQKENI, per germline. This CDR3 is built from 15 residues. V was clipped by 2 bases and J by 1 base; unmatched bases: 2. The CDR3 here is CASSPGAGSYNEQFF. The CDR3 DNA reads TGTGCCAGCTCACCAGGAGCGGGGTCCTACAATGAGCAGTTCTTC. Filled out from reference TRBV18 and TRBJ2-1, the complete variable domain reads NAGVMQNPRHLVRRRGQEARLRCSPMKGHSHVYWYRQLPEEGLKFMVYLQKENIIDESGMPKERFSAEFPKEGPSILRIQQVVRGDSAAYFCASSPGAGSYNEQFFGPGTRLTVL.

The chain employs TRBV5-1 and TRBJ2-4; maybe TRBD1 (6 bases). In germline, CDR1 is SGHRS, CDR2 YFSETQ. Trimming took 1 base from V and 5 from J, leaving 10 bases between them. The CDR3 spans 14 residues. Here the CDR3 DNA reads TGCGCCAGCAGCTTGTTACAGGGTGAAAACATTCAGTACTTC. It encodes CASSLLQGENIQYF.

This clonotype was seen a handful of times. CDR3 sequence (DNA): TGTGCCAGCAGCCAATACGGGCAGACCGAGCAGTACTTC. It yields the protein CASSQYGQTEQYF. The chain recombines TRBV3-1 with TRBJ2-7; D is ambiguous. Germline assignment: CDR1 LGHDT and CDR2 YNNKEL (reference sequence). This CDR3 has 13 amino acids. The V end lost 2 bases, the J end lost 6 bases, and 11 bases lay between the germline ends.

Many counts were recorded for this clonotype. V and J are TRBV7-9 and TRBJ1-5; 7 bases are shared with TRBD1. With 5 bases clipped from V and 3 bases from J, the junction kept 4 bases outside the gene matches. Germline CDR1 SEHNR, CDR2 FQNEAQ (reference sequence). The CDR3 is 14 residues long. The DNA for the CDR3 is TGTGCCAGCAGCCAAGACAGGGCCAATCAGCCCCAGCATTTT. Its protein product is CASSQDRANQPQHF.

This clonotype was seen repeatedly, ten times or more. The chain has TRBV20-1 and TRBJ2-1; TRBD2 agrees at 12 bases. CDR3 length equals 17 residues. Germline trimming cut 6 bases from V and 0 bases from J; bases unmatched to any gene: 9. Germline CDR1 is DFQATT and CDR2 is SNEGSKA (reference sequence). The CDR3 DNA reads TGCAGTGCGATACTAGCGGGAGGCGGGGGCTCCTACAATGAGCAGTTCTTC. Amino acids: CSAILAGGGGSYNEQFF.

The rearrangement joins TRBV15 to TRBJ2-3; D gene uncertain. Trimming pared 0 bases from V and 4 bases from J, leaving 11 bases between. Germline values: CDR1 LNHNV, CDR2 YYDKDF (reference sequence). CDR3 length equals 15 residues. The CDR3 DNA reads TGTGCCACCAGCAGAGATGGAATAACTGCAGATACGCAGTATTTT. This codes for CATSRDGITADTQYF.

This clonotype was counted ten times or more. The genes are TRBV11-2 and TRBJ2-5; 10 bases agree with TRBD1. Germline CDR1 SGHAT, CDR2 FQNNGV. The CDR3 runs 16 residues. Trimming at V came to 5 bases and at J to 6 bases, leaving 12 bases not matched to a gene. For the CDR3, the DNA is TGTGCCAGCAGCCCCAGGAAACGGACAGGGGGAAAGACCCAGTACTTC. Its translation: CASSPRKRTGGKTQYF.

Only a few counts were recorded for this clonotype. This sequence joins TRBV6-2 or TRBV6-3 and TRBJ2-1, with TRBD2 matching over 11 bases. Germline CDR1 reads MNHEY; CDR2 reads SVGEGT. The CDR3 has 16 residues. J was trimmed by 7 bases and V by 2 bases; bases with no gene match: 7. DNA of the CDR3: TGTGCCAGCAGTTACGGCCGGACTAGCGGGTTGAATGAGCAGTTCTTC. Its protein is CASSYGRTSGLNEQFF.

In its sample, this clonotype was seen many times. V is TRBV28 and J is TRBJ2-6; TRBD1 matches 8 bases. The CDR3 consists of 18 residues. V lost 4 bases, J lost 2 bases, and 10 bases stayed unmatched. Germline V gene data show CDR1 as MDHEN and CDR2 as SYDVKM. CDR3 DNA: TGTGCCAGCAGTTCACCGACAGGGGATTGGGCTGGGGCCAACGTCCTGACTTTC. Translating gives CASSSPTGDWAGANVLTF. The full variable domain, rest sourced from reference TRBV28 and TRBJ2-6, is DVKVTQSSRYLVKRTGEKVFLECVQDMDHENMFWYRQDPGLGLRLIYFSYDVKMKEKGDIPEGYSVSREKKERFSLILESASTNQTSMYLCASSSPTGDWAGANVLTFGAGSRLTVL.

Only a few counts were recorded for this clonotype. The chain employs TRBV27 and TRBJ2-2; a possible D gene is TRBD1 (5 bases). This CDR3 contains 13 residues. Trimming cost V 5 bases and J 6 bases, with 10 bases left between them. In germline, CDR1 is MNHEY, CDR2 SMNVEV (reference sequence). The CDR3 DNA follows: TGTGCCAGCAGTCACGGACAACCCGGGGAGCTGTTTTTT. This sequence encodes CASSHGQPGELFF.